Detailed here is one TCR beta chain. Germline V gives CDR1 SGHRS, CDR2 YFSETQ. The CDR3 is made up of 14 amino acids. After removal of 4 bases from V and 1 base from J, the junction contained 4 bases not matched to a gene. Original handling: Estimation of nucleated cell counts was performed using reference gene primer amplification. Profiling relied on immunoSEQ multiplex PCR, and the TCRdb table lists in-frame clones only, not all of them. V, J and clone size were drawn from that table, and D and trimming were deduced from the DNA. Of around 120,000 clones in the sample, approximately 68% were seen once. This entry comes from a study of blood T cell repertoires in COVID-19. Study-level background: Samples came from the United States, Italy and Spain, spanning acute and convalescent COVID-19. From T cells, B-cell-depleted T cells, or PBMCs came the material, which was cDNA or gDNA.

The sequencing input was peripheral blood. V and J are TRBV5-1 and TRBJ2-5; 7 positions match TRBD2. The receptor comes from a woman aged 70-85 years with acute or convalescent COVID-19. The CDR3 loop reads CASSPAGIQETQYF. For the CDR3, the DNA is TGCGCCAGCAGCCCAGCGGGGATCCAAGAGACCCAGTACTTC.